Included here is one T cell receptor beta chain sequence, with context. Its antigen is unidentified. Repertoires were generated with immunoSEQ multiplex PCR, while TCRdb's copy carries only in-frame clones and drops some. Of about 81,000 clones listed, about nine tenths are singletons. This record comes from a study of T cell responses to AZD1222 COVID-19 vaccine. Study observations and caveats: Two AZD1222 doses significantly raised spike-specific TCR breadth and depth over controls. The study identified only six AZD1222 recipients as seropositive at baseline. Most donors were white British and more were female, and clonal diversity was possibly underestimated.

Trimming took 5 bases from V and 4 from J, leaving 6 bases between them. The CDR3 consists of 12 residues. Germline values: CDR1 SGHTA, CDR2 FQGNSA. Pooled samples include second doses given at about 4 or 12 weeks. Specimen: peripheral blood, collected 28 days after the second AZD1222 dose. The TCR was taken from an adult who received the AZD1222 COVID-19 vaccine. V and J are TRBV7-2 and TRBJ1-5, with unresolved D. In DNA, the CDR3 is TGTGCCAGCAGCCGTCCAAATCAGCCCCAGCATTTT. Its protein is CASSRPNQPQHF. The full variable domain, rest sourced from reference TRBV7-2 and TRBJ1-5, is GAGVSQSPSNKVTEKGKDVELRCDPISGHTALYWYRQSLGQGLEFLIYFQGNSAPDKSGLPSDRFSAERTGGSVSTLTIQRTQQEDSAVYLCASSRPNQPQHFGDGTRLSIL.